The source of this T cell receptor (beta chain) is a study of OX40 agonist ivuxolimab in advanced cancers. Context from the whole study: Ivuxolimab was a fully human IgG2 agonistic monoclonal antibody targeting the costimulatory receptor OX40 (CD134). Intravenous ivuxolimab was administered to patients every 2 weeks at six dose levels: 0.01, 0.1, 0.3, 1.5, 3 and 10 mg/kg. Of the approximately 54 patients in dose escalation, 19 had hepatocellular carcinoma, some 15 had melanoma, 9 had renal cell carcinoma and 9 had head and neck cancer. In the dose-escalation cohort, 75% to 90% of patients were male, and the mean age was 60 years with a range of about 20 to 79. Prior anti-PD-1, anti-PD-L1 or anti-CTLA-4 therapy was permitted, and approximately 40% of dose-escalation patients had received checkpoint inhibitors. Partial responses occurred in three dose-escalation patients: two with cutaneous melanoma and one with hepatocellular carcinoma. Peripheral TCRbeta sequencing aimed to test whether ivuxolimab altered TCR sequence diversity and caused clonal T-cell expansion. The monotherapy dose-escalation portion (N ≈ 57 patients) of the phase I ivuxolimab trial is reported in the paper. General study outcomes and caveats: In the 0.1-3.0 mg/kg groups, partial responders had among the lowest normalized peripheral clonal expansion, particularly in CD8+ T cells. After ivuxolimab, more expanded clones were found on average in CD8+ T cells than in CD4+ T cells. At doses of 0.1 to 3.0 mg/kg, clonal expansion of both CD4+ and CD8+ blood T cells was observed from baseline to week 6. Low levels of normalized T-cell clonal expansion were also shown by some nonresponding patients. The antigen specificity of the peripheral T cells that underwent clonal expansion was not determined.

In the case of this clone: Its antigen target is currently unknown. No base qualities exist here, and no much larger clone lies one base off it.

Patients with a history of autoimmune disease or receiving systemic immunosuppression were excluded from the trial. Peripheral blood for TCR sequencing was drawn from every dose cohort at baseline, at cycle 4 day 1 and at cycle 7 day 1. Samples were obtained from an open-label, multicenter, first-in-human phase I dose-escalation trial of ivuxolimab. Adults with locally advanced or metastatic head and neck squamous cell, hepatocellular, melanoma or renal cell carcinoma were enrolled in the trial. Before TCR sequencing, CD4+ T cells and CD8+ T cells were sorted from peripheral blood as separate populations. For sequencing of the TCRbeta CDR3 region, genomic DNA was extracted from the sorted cells. The immunoSEQ Assay was used for sequencing of TCRbeta CDR3 regions. TCRdb provides this immuneACCESS table in a form limited to in-frame rearrangements. Some clones are lacking; in checked studies, under half of them reflect an unresolved V gene, and why the rest are absent is not known. This sample gives about 36,000 clones in total; 74% of them show up just once. Together, the top ten hold under 20% of the sample.

The germline V gene supplies CDR1 SGHDT and CDR2 YYEEEE. A distance of 13 bases separates the germline ends of V and J, which lose 0 bases and 7 bases respectively. The CDR3 has 14 amino acids, counting the end cysteine and phenylalanine. Left in the record is the CDR3 DNA by itself, 42 bases read in frame from the first base. The TCR originated in an adult with an advanced solid tumor such as melanoma, head and neck, liver or kidney cancer. Recombination linked TRBV5-6 to TRBJ1-1; a weak D assignment points to TRBD1 (5 bases agree). The source was CD4+ or CD8+ T cells sorted from blood, collected in a trial of the OX40 agonist ivuxolimab. The DNA sequence is TGTGCCAGCAGCTTGGCCTATCCGGGGGATGAAGCTTTCTTT. Its protein is CASSLAYPGDEAFF.